This T cell receptor beta chain was captured by sequencing in a study of PD-1 blockade in classical Hodgkin lymphoma. Study at large: Once every 2 weeks, patients received intravenous nivolumab at 3 mg/kg. Findings and caveats of the study: Complete responders showed a baseline diversity that resembled the diversity of newly diagnosed patients. Relapsed/refractory patients reportedly had the lowest baseline TCR diversity, below newly diagnosed patients, who were below healthy donors.

Each and every patient relapsed after autologous stem cell transplantation, and patients got differing brentuximab vedotin exposure. Sequencing was performed with immunoSEQ multiplex PCR; in TCRdb, only in-frame clones are kept and a portion is missing. The sample records roughly 81,000 clones, nearly 95% being singletons. The CDR3 is 16 amino acids. Germline V CDR1 and CDR2: SGDLS, YYNGEE. V shed 2 bases, J shed 3 bases, and the junction held 4 bases outside the gene matches. About this clone: The antigen remains unidentified.

The chain carries TRBV9 and TRBJ2-1, with 11 bases lining up with TRBD2. The source material was peripheral blood mononuclear cells (PBMCs), sampled before the second cycle of nivolumab. The receptor's source is a human donor with classical Hodgkin lymphoma. The CDR3 here is CASSVLGTSGYNEQFF. The CDR3 DNA reads as TGTGCCAGCAGCGTGTTAGGGACTAGCGGCTACAATGAGCAGTTCTTC. The complete variable domain, with remaining parts taken from reference TRBV9 and TRBJ2-1, reads DSGVTQTPKHLITATGQRVTLRCSPRSGDLSVYWYQQSLDQGLQFLIQYYNGEERAKGNILERFSAQQFPDLHSELNLSSLELGDSALYFCASSVLGTSGYNEQFFGPGTRLTVL.